The rows below give T cell receptor beta chains drawn from one sample of a study of CD8 T cells in seronegative destructive rheumatoid arthritis. Libraries were prepared by immunoSEQ multiplex PCR; TCRdb keeps only in-frame clonotypes and omits some of them. Here the sample spans 10,000 to 15,000 clones, less than 90% being singletons. The material sequenced was CD8+ T cells from blood. These receptors all stem from a woman aged 30 to 50 with seronegative destructive rheumatoid arthritis. The CDR3 runs from the conserved cysteine through the conserved F or W. Each record gives: D gene, V gene, J gene, CDR3 protein. A D gene is named only where the DNA matches it firmly.

d_gene: TRBD1
v_gene: TRBV27
j_gene: TRBJ2-1
CDR3aa: CASSLRSDRGLNEQFF

d_gene: .
v_gene: TRBV27
j_gene: TRBJ1-1
CDR3aa: CASSLSVETEAFF

d_gene: TRBD1
v_gene: TRBV7-6
j_gene: TRBJ2-1
CDR3aa: CASSSGGNEQFF

d_gene: .
v_gene: TRBV7-9
j_gene: TRBJ1-4
CDR3aa: CASSLHGSNEKLFF

d_gene: TRBD2
v_gene: TRBV7-3
j_gene: TRBJ2-3
CDR3aa: CASSLSRLAGGPGTQYF

d_gene: .
v_gene: TRBV15
j_gene: TRBJ1-2
CDR3aa: CATSTPYSGGVYGYTF

d_gene: TRBD2
v_gene: TRBV7-9
j_gene: TRBJ2-3
CDR3aa: CASSPPSGSTDTQYF

d_gene: TRBD1
v_gene: TRBV6-5
j_gene: TRBJ2-1
CDR3aa: CASSLDRGNEQFF

d_gene: TRBD1
v_gene: TRBV29-1
j_gene: TRBJ1-2
CDR3aa: CSVFHNPGQVNYGYTF

d_gene: TRBD1
v_gene: TRBV30
j_gene: TRBJ2-1
CDR3aa: CAWRDRALEQFF

d_gene: .
v_gene: TRBV5-1
j_gene: TRBJ2-3
CDR3aa: CASSFLPSPKGTDTQYF

d_gene: .
v_gene: TRBV27
j_gene: TRBJ2-7
CDR3aa: CASSLSPLYEQYF

d_gene: TRBD1
v_gene: TRBV4-2
j_gene: TRBJ2-3
CDR3aa: CASSQVGDSWTDTQYF

d_gene: .
v_gene: TRBV7-7
j_gene: TRBJ2-2
CDR3aa: CASSLTGEAGELFF

d_gene: .
v_gene: TRBV4-1
j_gene: TRBJ2-1
CDR3aa: CATEWQTKQFF